These 13 T cell receptor beta chains share one sample of origin, sequenced in a study of blood T cell repertoires in COVID-19. Measured with immunoSEQ multiplex PCR; TCRdb has only the in-frame clones, and not every one. The data show about 100,000 clones, just over 90% seen once. Specimen: peripheral blood. The receptors here all came from a man in his 60s with acute or convalescent COVID-19.

V gene TRBV7-3 combines with J gene TRBJ2-7; TRBD2 matches 7 bases. Germline CDR1 SGHTA, CDR2 FQGTGA. This CDR3 contains 14 residues. Trimming at V came to 2 bases and at J to 8 bases, leaving 9 bases not matched to a gene. This chain's CDR3 is CASSLASGESKQYF. The CDR3 nucleotides are TGTGCCAGCAGCTTAGCTAGCGGAGAGTCGAAGCAGTACTTC.

J is TRBJ1-2 and V is TRBV19; 8 nucleotides line up with TRBD1. The CDR3 is made up of 14 amino acids. V shed 3 bases, J shed 8 bases, and the junction held 8 bases outside the gene matches. Germline CDR1 and CDR2: LNHDA and SQIVND (reference sequence). The CDR3 protein is CASSIPRTGLGYTF. The CDR3, as DNA: TGTGCCAGTAGTATCCCCCGGACAGGGCTCGGCTACACCTTC. Variable domain in full (rest from reference TRBV19 and TRBJ1-2): DGGITQSPKYLFRKEGQNVTLSCEQNLNHDAMYWYRQDPGQGLRLIYYSQIVNDFQKGDIAEGYSVSREKKESFPLTVTSAQKNPTAFYLCASSIPRTGLGYTFGSGTRLTVV.

J is TRBJ2-1 and V is TRBV29-1; 12 bases map to TRBD2. V was clipped by 6 bases and J by 5 bases; unmatched bases: 5. The CDR3 covers 14 residues. Germline loops: CDR1 SQVTM, CDR2 ANQGSEA. CDR3 in amino acids: CSVVRTSGNNEQFF. The CDR3 DNA is TGCAGCGTCGTTAGGACTAGCGGGAACAATGAGCAGTTCTTC.

This clone was detected only once. This chain joins TRBV18 and TRBJ1-1, with D unclear. Germline lookup yields CDR1 KGHSH and CDR2 LQKENI. V lost 6 bases, J lost 1 base, and 18 bases lay in between. The CDR3 extends over 16 amino acids. CDR3 protein: CASSPRPGPGNTEAFF. The CDR3 region has the DNA TGTGCCAGCTCCCCTAGGCCCGGCCCCGGGAACACTGAAGCTTTCTTT.

The J gene is TRBJ1-5, the V gene TRBV19; D is perhaps TRBD1 (6 bases). The CDR3 covers 18 residues. CDR1 and CDR2 (germline): LNHDA, SQIVND (reference sequence). The V end was cut by 4 bases, the J end by 0 bases, with 19 bases between. The CDR3 sequence is CASSRQPDRFHSNQPQHF. CDR3 coding DNA: TGTGCCAGTAGTAGGCAACCGGACAGATTCCATAGCAATCAGCCCCAGCATTTT.

CDR3 loop: CSALVPGNTIYF. The CDR3 bases are TGCAGCGCCCTAGTACCGGGAAACACCATATATTTT. This chain uses TRBV29-1 with TRBJ1-3; D remains unclear. V shed 7 bases and J shed 4 bases, with 11 bases lying between them. The CDR3 has 12 residues. Germline CDR1 is SQVTM and CDR2 is ANQGSEA.

The J gene is TRBJ2-7, the V gene TRBV6-5; 11 bases agree with TRBD1. This CDR3 region has 14 residues. Trimming cost V 7 bases and J 2 bases; bases outside gene matches: 4. In germline, CDR1 is MNHEY, CDR2 SVGAGI. The CDR3 nucleotides are TGTGCCAGCACTAGGACAGGGGGCACCTACGAGCAGTACGTC. Encoded protein: CASTRTGGTYEQYV.

This chain joins TRBV28 and TRBJ2-2, with 9 bases that match TRBD2. Trimming removed 6 bases from V and 7 bases from J; junction bases left unmatched: 27. CDR3 size: 21 residues. Germline assignment: CDR1 MDHEN and CDR2 SYDVKM. As DNA, the CDR3 is TGTGCCAGCAGCCCACCTCCTCGGGGTAGCGGGAGTTTTCATAGTGGCGGGGAGCTGTTTTTT. It codes for CASSPPPRGSGSFHSGGELFF.

This clone has just one count. The chain recombines TRBV2 with TRBJ1-4; D remains unclear. Germline V CDR1 and CDR2: SNHLY, FYNNEI. This CDR3 region has 13 residues. V lost 8 bases to trimming and J lost 5 bases, with 12 bases between them. This CDR3 reads CASSDTGNEKLFF. The CDR3 DNA reads as TGTGCCAGCTCCGATACGGGGAATGAAAAACTGTTTTTT.

This chain connects TRBV28 to TRBJ2-7, with D possibly TRBD2 on 6 matching bases. Germline V lookup: CDR1 MDHEN, CDR2 SYDVKM. V was clipped by 2 bases and J by 7 bases, with 6 bases between them. The CDR3 is 11 amino acids. CDR3 amino acids: CASSLGGEQYF. CDR3 in DNA: TGTGCCAGCAGTTTAGGGGGGGAGCAGTACTTC. Supplemented by reference TRBV28 and TRBJ2-7, the full variable domain reads DVKVTQSSRYLVKRTGEKVFLECVQDMDHENMFWYRQDPGLGLRLIYFSYDVKMKEKGDIPEGYSVSREKKERFSLILESASTNQTSMYLCASSLGGEQYFGPGTRLTVT.

V gene TRBV6-1 combines with J gene TRBJ1-1; D is undetermined. This CDR3 region has 11 residues. V dropped 1 base and J dropped 11 bases, with 8 bases sitting between them. Per the germline V gene, CDR1 is MNHNS and CDR2 is SASEGT. DNA for the CDR3: TGTGCCAGCAGTGAAGAGCTATACGCTTTCTTT. This translates into CASSEELYAFF.

This clone occurred once. The rearrangement joins TRBV27 to TRBJ1-6, with a tentative D call TRBD1 (5 bases). Germline V CDR1 and CDR2: MNHEY, SMNVEV (reference sequence). Trimming took off 4 bases at V and 6 bases at J, with 13 bases between the two ends. This CDR3 has 15 residues. The CDR3 sequence: CASSWGPQINSPLHF. Written as DNA, the CDR3 is TGTGCCAGCAGTTGGGGCCCTCAAATTAATTCACCCCTCCACTTT.

This clone has more than one count but fewer than ten. This chain links TRBV2 with TRBJ1-2; 7 nucleotides agree with TRBD1. This CDR3 has 14 residues. The J segment lost 4 bases and the V segment lost 5 bases, leaving 7 bases of the junction unmatched. Germline lookup yields CDR1 SNHLY and CDR2 FYNNEI. CDR3 nucleotides: TGTGCCAGCAGTATACTAACAGGGGCCTATGGCTACACCTTC. Amino acid sequence: CASSILTGAYGYTF.